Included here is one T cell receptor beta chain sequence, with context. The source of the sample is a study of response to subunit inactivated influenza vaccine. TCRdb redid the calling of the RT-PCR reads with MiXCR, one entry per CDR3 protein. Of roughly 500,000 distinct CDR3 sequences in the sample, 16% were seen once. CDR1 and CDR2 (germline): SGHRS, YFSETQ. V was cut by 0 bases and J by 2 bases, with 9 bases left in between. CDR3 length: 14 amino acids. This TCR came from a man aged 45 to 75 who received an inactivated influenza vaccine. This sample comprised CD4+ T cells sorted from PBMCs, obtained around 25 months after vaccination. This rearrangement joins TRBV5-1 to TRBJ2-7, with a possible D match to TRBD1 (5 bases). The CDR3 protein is CASSLVEGAYEQYF. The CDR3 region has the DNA TGCGCCAGCAGCTTGGTGGAAGGGGCCTACGAGCAGTACTTC. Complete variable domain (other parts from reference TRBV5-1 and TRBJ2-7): KAGVTQTPRYLIKTRGQQVTLSCSPISGHRSVSWYQQTPGQGLQFLFEYFSETQRNKGNFPGRFSGRQFSNSRSEMNVSTLELGDSALYLCASSLVEGAYEQYFGPGTRLTVT.